This T cell receptor (beta chain) was sequenced for a study of cytomegalovirus exposure and HLA in healthy donors. The study, taken as a whole, reports: One cluster of highly shared sequence variants probably arose as a sequencing artifact. The authors listed roughly 150 TCR beta chains as cytomegalovirus-associated. Analyzed later, association rates of TCRs varied across HLA loci, with DRB1 most and HLA-C fewest.

PCR employed 60 Vbeta and 13 Jbeta primers. Libraries were prepared by immunoSEQ multiplex PCR; TCRdb keeps only in-frame clonotypes and omits some of them. The sample yields about 140,000 clones, 80% seen once. Germline V gene data show CDR1 as SGHAT and CDR2 as FQDESV (reference sequence). This CDR3 comprises 15 residues. The V end lost 5 bases, the J end lost 1 base, and 15 bases lay between the germline ends. With respect to this clone: Antigen: not known.

The J gene is TRBJ2-7, the V gene TRBV11-1, with D perhaps TRBD1 (7 bases). Sequencing input: PBMCs. The sequence derives from a female donor in good health and CMV-seronegative. The CDR3, as DNA: TGTGCCAGCAGCGTCAGACAGGGAGGTTCCTACGAGCAGTACTTC. Translated: CASSVRQGGSYEQYF.